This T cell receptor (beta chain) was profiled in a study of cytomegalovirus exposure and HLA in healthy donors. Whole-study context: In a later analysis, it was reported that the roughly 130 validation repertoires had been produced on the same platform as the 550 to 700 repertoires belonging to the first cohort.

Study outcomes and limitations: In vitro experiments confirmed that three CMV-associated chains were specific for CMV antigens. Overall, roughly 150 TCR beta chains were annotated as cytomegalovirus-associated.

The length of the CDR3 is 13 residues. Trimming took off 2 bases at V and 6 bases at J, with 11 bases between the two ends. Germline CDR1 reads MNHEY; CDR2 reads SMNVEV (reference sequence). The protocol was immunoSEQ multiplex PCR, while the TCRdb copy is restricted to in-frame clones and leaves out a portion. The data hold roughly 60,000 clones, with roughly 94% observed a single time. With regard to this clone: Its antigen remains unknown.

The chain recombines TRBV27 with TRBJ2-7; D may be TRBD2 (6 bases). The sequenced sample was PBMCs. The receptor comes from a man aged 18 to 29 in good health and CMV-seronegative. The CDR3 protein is CASSLPGLPEQYF. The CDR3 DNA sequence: TGTGCCAGCAGTTTACCGGGACTGCCCGAGCAGTACTTC.